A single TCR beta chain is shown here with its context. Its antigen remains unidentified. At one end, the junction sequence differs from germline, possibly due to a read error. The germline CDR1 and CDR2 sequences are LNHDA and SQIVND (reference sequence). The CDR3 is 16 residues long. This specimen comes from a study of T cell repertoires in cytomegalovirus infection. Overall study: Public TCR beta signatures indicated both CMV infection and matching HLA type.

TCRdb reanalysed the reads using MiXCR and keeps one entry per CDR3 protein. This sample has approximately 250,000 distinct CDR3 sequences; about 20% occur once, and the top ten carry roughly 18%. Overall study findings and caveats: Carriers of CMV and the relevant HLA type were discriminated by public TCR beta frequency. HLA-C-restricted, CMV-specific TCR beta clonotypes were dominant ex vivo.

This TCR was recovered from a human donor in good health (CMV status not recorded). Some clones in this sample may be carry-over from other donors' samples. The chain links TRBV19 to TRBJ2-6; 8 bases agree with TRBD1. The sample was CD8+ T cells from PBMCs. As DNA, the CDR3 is TGTGCCAGTAGTATTCACAGGGGGGCTGGGTCCAACGTCCTGACTTTC. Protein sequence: CASSIHRGAGSNVLTF. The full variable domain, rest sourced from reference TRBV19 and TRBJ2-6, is DGGITQSPKYLFRKEGQNVTLSCEQNLNHDAMYWYRQDPGQGLRLIYYSQIVNDFQKGDIAEGYSVSREKKESFPLTVTSAQKNPTAFYLCASSIHRGAGSNVLTFGAGSRLTVL.